The T cell receptor (beta chain) described here comes from a study of CD8+ T cells in alopecia areata. General study findings and limits: More clonal than normal scalp was lesional scalp, particularly alopecia totalis/universalis. Possibly as an HLA-related effect, TCR sharing across patients appeared less clear than in mice.

Once RNA had been extracted, it was reverse transcribed into cDNA to act as the sequencing template. Assay used: immunoSEQ multiplex PCR; TCRdb lists only in-frame clones, some missing. In the table there are 150,000 or so clones, 47% of which are singletons. This clone was seen more than once but under ten times. What it recognizes is unknown. The TCR comes from a human donor with alopecia areata. The sequencing input was CD4+ T cells sorted from blood.

Here the CDR3 DNA reads TGTGCCAGCAGTTACGGGGTCTCTGGGGCCAACGTCCTGACTTTC. It is translated as CASSYGVSGANVLTF. This rearrangement joins TRBV6-5 to TRBJ2-6; D ambiguous. The CDR3 has 15 residues. V dropped 2 bases and J dropped 0 bases, with 5 bases sitting between them. Germline loops: CDR1 MNHEY, CDR2 SVGAGI.